Listed below are T cell receptor beta chains from one sample, sequenced in a study of T cell responses to AZD1222 COVID-19 vaccine. Libraries were prepared by immunoSEQ multiplex PCR; TCRdb keeps only in-frame clonotypes and omits some of them. The table has about 110,000 clones, approximately 88% seen once. The sequences come from peripheral blood, collected on day 0 of AZD1222 vaccination. The receptors come from an adult in good health. Both conserved end residues are part of each CDR3. The D gene is left open where the match is weak. The listing skips clone size in some rows; elsewhere it reads once, few, many or a size class.

v_call	d_call	clone_size	j_call	cdr3_nt	cdr3_aa
TRBV19	-	-	TRBJ1-1	TGTGCCAGTAGTATTGAGAGGACCGCTGAAGCTTTCTTT	CASSIERTAEAFF
TRBV25-1	-	-	TRBJ2-5	TGTGCCAGCAGTGAATTTAGGGTCGGGTATGAGACCCAGTACTTC	CASSEFRVGYETQYF
TRBV5-1	TRBD2	-	TRBJ2-5	TGCGCCAGCAGCTCCAATCCTAGCGGGGGTAACCAAGAGACCCAGTACTTC	CASSSNPSGGNQETQYF
TRBV2	-	-	TRBJ1-5	TGTGCCAGCTGCGTAGGGGTCAATCAGCCCCAGCATTTT	CASCVGVNQPQHF
TRBV11-3	-	-	TRBJ1-1	TGTGCCAGCAGCTTACGAGACACTGAAGCTTTCTTT	CASSLRDTEAFF
TRBV7-2	-	once	TRBJ1-1	TGTGCCAGCAGCTCACCGGGACGGTACACTGAAGCTTTCTTT	CASSSPGRYTEAFF
TRBV27	-	-	TRBJ1-5	TGTGCCAGCAGTTCGACAGGATGGAGCAATCAGCCCCAGCATTTT	CASSSTGWSNQPQHF
TRBV7-2	-	-	TRBJ2-1	TGTGCCAGCAGCCATAGTAGGGATGAGCAGTTCTTC	CASSHSRDEQFF
TRBV27	-	once	TRBJ1-1	TGTGCCAGCTCCCCATTGGGGGGGACTGAAGCTTTCTTT	CASSPLGGTEAFF
TRBV6-5	-	-	TRBJ1-2	TGTGCCAGCAGTTACTCGATTATGGAATTTAATGGCTACACCTTC	CASSYSIMEFNGYTF
TRBV30	-	once	TRBJ2-1	TGTGCCTGCGGGGTCTACAATGAGCAGTTCTTC	CACGVYNEQFF
TRBV19	-	-	TRBJ2-7	TGTGCCAGTAGTATAGTAGGCAGGGGAGCCTACGAGCAGTACTTC	CASSIVGRGAYEQYF
TRBV12-2	-	-	TRBJ1-6	TGTGCAAGTCGCTCGACAGGACAGGGGGTTTGTTCACCCCTCCACTTT	CASRSTGQGVCSPLHF
TRBV7-3	TRBD2	-	TRBJ2-2	TGTGCCAGCAGCTTCCAACTAGCGGGATCCGGGGAGCTGTTTTTT	CASSFQLAGSGELFF
TRBV6-5	-	-	TRBJ2-1	TGTGCCAGCAGTTCCAGGGAGGTTCGCTCCTACAATGAGCAGTTCTTC	CASSSREVRSYNEQFF
TRBV6-5	-	-	TRBJ1-4	TGTGCCAGCAGTGACTCTTTCGGGGCAAGCGAAAAACTGTTTTTT	CASSDSFGASEKLFF
TRBV28	-	-	TRBJ1-1	TGTGCCAGCAGTTTACGGAACACTGAAGCTTTCTTT	CASSLRNTEAFF
TRBV5-1	-	-	TRBJ1-2	TGCGCCAGCAGCTACGAGGACAGCTACTATGGCTACACCTTC	CASSYEDSYYGYTF
TRBV9	-	-	TRBJ1-3	TGTGCCAGCAGCTCCTCAGGGTACTCTGGAAACACCATATATTTT	CASSSSGYSGNTIYF
TRBV7-9	TRBD1	-	TRBJ1-4	TGTGCCAGCAGCTTGGGACAGGGAAATGAAAAACTGTTTTTT	CASSLGQGNEKLFF
TRBV10-2	TRBD1	-	TRBJ2-5	TGCGCCAGCAGCCTTCCCGGACAGGGGTCGTTTAACTTC	CASSLPGQGSFNF
TRBV2	-	-	TRBJ2-7	TGTGCCAGCAGTGGACAGTTAAGCTCCTACGAGCAGTACTTC	CASSGQLSSYEQYF
TRBV7-8	-	once	TRBJ2-1	TGTGCCAGCAGCCGCAGCGGAAATGAGCAGTTCTTC	CASSRSGNEQFF
TRBV6-6	TRBD2	-	TRBJ2-5	TGTGCCAGCAGCGGACTAGCGGGGTTCCAAGAGACCCAGTACTTC	CASSGLAGFQETQYF
TRBV4-2	-	-	TRBJ2-5	TGTGCCAGCAGCCAAGATCCTAGCGCGCGGGGAGAGACCCAGTACTTC	CASSQDPSARGETQYF
TRBV30	TRBD1	-	TRBJ1-4	TGTGCCTGGAGCAAGACAGGGCCTATTAATGAAAAACTGTTTTTT	CAWSKTGPINEKLFF
TRBV18	-	-	TRBJ2-4	TGTGCCAGCTCACCGCTGAGGGACGGACAAAACATTCAGTACTTC	CASSPLRDGQNIQYF
TRBV6-5	-	few	TRBJ1-2	TGTGCCAGCAGTTACTCGAGGCAGGGGACCTATGGCTACACCTTC	CASSYSRQGTYGYTF
TRBV30	-	-	TRBJ1-1	TGTGCCTGGAGTCGTACGTTGGGAGTAGAAGCTTTCTTT	CAWSRTLGVEAFF
TRBV7-2	-	-	TRBJ1-5	TGTGCCAGCAGCAACCTCGGGGCTCATCAGCCCCAGCATTTT	CASSNLGAHQPQHF
TRBV5-1	-	-	TRBJ2-6	TGCGCCAGCAGCTTGGCCTGGGGGAGCTCTGGGGCCAACGTCCTGACTTTC	CASSLAWGSSGANVLTF
TRBV28	-	-	TRBJ1-5	TGTGCCAGCAGTTGGGGACCGGATAGCGGCAATCAGCCCCAGCATTTT	CASSWGPDSGNQPQHF
TRBV5-6	TRBD2	-	TRBJ2-7	TGTGCCAGCAGCTTTACAAAACCGACTAGCGGGTATAGGTCCTACGAGCAGTACTTC	CASSFTKPTSGYRSYEQYF
TRBV7-6	-	-	TRBJ1-2	TGTGCCAGCAGCCCACGCAATTATGGCTATGGCTACACCTTC	CASSPRNYGYGYTF
TRBV7-3	-	-	TRBJ2-1	TGTGCCAGCAGCTTAGGTCCAAGGGGACAATCCTACAATGAGCAGTTCTTC	CASSLGPRGQSYNEQFF
TRBV15	TRBD1	-	TRBJ1-5	TGTGCCACCAGCAGAGAAGGGACAGGGGATCAGCCCCAGCATTTT	CATSREGTGDQPQHF
TRBV11-2	TRBD1	-	TRBJ1-2	TGTGCCAGCAGCGGTTATGGGGGACAGTACGGCTATGGCTACACCTTC	CASSGYGGQYGYGYTF
TRBV6-5	-	-	TRBJ1-1	TGTGCCAGCGGAACAGGGAATGAAGCTTTCTTT	CASGTGNEAFF
TRBV7-2	-	-	TRBJ2-2	TGTGCCAGCAGCTTAGATGTTTCCGGGGAGCTGTTTTTT	CASSLDVSGELFF
TRBV5-5	-	-	TRBJ2-7	TGTGCCAGCAGCTGGGCACAGGGAAGGCTCTACGAGCAGTACTTC	CASSWAQGRLYEQYF
TRBV27	-	-	TRBJ2-2	TGTGCCAGCAGCCCCGGGAAGGGGGACCCCGGGGAGCTGTTTTTT	CASSPGKGDPGELFF
TRBV7-3	TRBD2	-	TRBJ2-5	TGTGCCAGCAGCTTAACTAGCGGGAGGAGCGAGACCCAGTACTTC	CASSLTSGRSETQYF
TRBV7-8	-	-	TRBJ1-1	TGTGCCAGCAGCCCTCCAGCCCCGACTGTCTTAAACACTGAAGCTTTCTTT	CASSPPAPTVLNTEAFF
TRBV19	-	-	TRBJ1-2	TGTGCCAGTAGTATTGCAGGGGATGGCTACACCTTC	CASSIAGDGYTF
TRBV6-1	TRBD1	-	TRBJ1-2	TGTGCCAGCAGTGGAACGCGACAGGGGGTCGGTTATGGCTACACCTTC	CASSGTRQGVGYGYTF
TRBV25-1	-	-	TRBJ1-2	TGTGCCAGCAGTGAAGAAACTACTATGGGTGGCTACACCTTC	CASSEETTMGGYTF
TRBV6-4	TRBD2	-	TRBJ2-3	TGTGCCAGCAGAGACCCCGGAGCGGGTGGACTAGCGGGTCTCCGAGGAGGAGGCACGCAGTATTTT	CASRDPGAGGLAGLRGGGTQYF
TRBV19	-	-	TRBJ1-4	TGTGCCAGTATCGACCGACCCAATGAAAAACTGTTTTTT	CASIDRPNEKLFF
TRBV6-1	TRBD1	-	TRBJ1-1	TGTGCCAGCAGTGATTGGACAGGGAACACTGAAGCTTTCTTT	CASSDWTGNTEAFF
TRBV10-3	TRBD2	-	TRBJ2-1	TGTGCCATCAGACGGACTAGCGGGAGTGCAGGCAATGAGCAGTTCTTC	CAIRRTSGSAGNEQFF
TRBV7-9	-	-	TRBJ1-4	TGTGCCAGCAGCGCCAGATGGGGGACGCAGCATGAAAAACTGTTTTTT	CASSARWGTQHEKLFF
TRBV9	-	-	TRBJ2-2	TGTGCCAGCAGCGTAGTGCGGACCGGGGAGCTGTTTTTT	CASSVVRTGELFF
TRBV4-2	-	-	TRBJ2-1	TGTGCCAGCAGCCAACTCCAACAGGGACGGGGTGGTGAGCAGTTCTTC	CASSQLQQGRGGEQFF
TRBV7-3	TRBD1	-	TRBJ2-3	TGTGCCAGCAGCTTAACTGGGACAGGGGGCTTGGCGCAGTATTTT	CASSLTGTGGLAQYF
TRBV29-1	TRBD2	-	TRBJ2-7	TGCAGCGCTGGGACTAGCGGCAACCCGCGGGAGCAGTACTTC	CSAGTSGNPREQYF
TRBV7-2	TRBD2	-	TRBJ2-2	TGTGCCAGCAGCCCCCGCGGACTAGCGGGATTATGGACCGGGGAGCTGTTTTTT	CASSPRGLAGLWTGELFF
TRBV4-2	-	-	TRBJ2-7	TGTGCCAGCAGCCTAGACGGGACTCGGGATTACGAGCAGTACTTC	CASSLDGTRDYEQYF
TRBV7-3	-	-	TRBJ2-1	TGTGCCAGCAGCCCCTTCAGAGTAGTACAGGGTAGTGAGCAGTTCTTC	CASSPFRVVQGSEQFF
TRBV29-1	TRBD2	-	TRBJ2-3	TGCAGCGTTGTTCTAGCGGCAAGAAGCACAGATACGCAGTATTTT	CSVVLAARSTDTQYF
TRBV11-2	-	-	TRBJ2-6	TGTGCCAGCAGGGCCTCCACCAGGAGCTCTGGGGCCAACGTCCTGACTTTC	CASRASTRSSGANVLTF